The rows below give T cell receptor beta chains drawn from one sample of a study of glioma-infiltrating T cells. From the multiplex PCR reads, TCRdb called clonotypes with MiXCR, one entry per CDR3 protein. The sample holds under 150,000 distinct CDR3 sequences, about two fifths seen once. The sequencing sample was made of glioma tissue, nonneoplastic brain tissue, or PBMCs (not recorded which). Receptors were obtained from a human donor with low-grade glioma or glioblastoma, undergoing nonglioma brain surgery, or in good health (not recorded which). Each CDR3 is given with its conserved first and last residue. Each record gives: CDR3 length, V gene, J gene, clone size, D gene, CDR3 protein, CDR3 DNA. A D gene is named only where the DNA matches it firmly. Clone sizes are given selectively: once, few, many, or a class where the clone is expanded.

14	TRBV19	TRBJ2-3	-	-	CASSHSWGTDTQYF	TGTGCCAGTAGTCACTCTTGGGGCACAGATACGCAGTATTTT
14	TRBV27	TRBJ1-3	-	-	CASSGSVSGNTIYF	TGTGCCAGCAGTGGGTCCGTATCTGGAAACACCATATATTTT
16	TRBV6-2/TRBV6-3	TRBJ2-3	few	TRBD2	CASSLPIAGNTDTQYF	TGTGCCAGCAGCCTTCCGATAGCGGGAAACACAGATACGCAGTATTTT
13	TRBV11-2	TRBJ2-7	-	-	CASSLGGDYEQYF	TGTGCCAGCAGCTTAGGGGGGGACTACGAGCAGTACTTC
16	TRBV6-2/TRBV6-3	TRBJ2-7	-	-	CASSYAGRESSYEQYF	TGTGCCAGCAGTTACGCCGGCAGGGAGAGTTCCTACGAGCAGTACTTC
12	TRBV28	TRBJ1-2	few	TRBD1	CASSDRDYGYTF	TGTGCCAGCTCGGACAGGGACTATGGCTACACCTTC
11	TRBV20-1	TRBJ2-1	-	TRBD1	CSARQGDEQFF	TGCAGTGCTAGACAGGGGGATGAGCAGTTCTTC
13	TRBV6-1	TRBJ2-7	-	-	CATLMWEVHEQYF	TGTGCCACCCTCATGTGGGAAGTCCACGAGCAGTACTTC
12	TRBV10-3	TRBJ2-1	-	TRBD1	CAIRTGVDEQFF	TGTGCCATCCGGACAGGGGTGGATGAGCAGTTCTTC
13	TRBV6-1	TRBJ2-5	many	TRBD2	CASRTSGGETQYF	TGTGCCAGCAGAACGAGCGGGGGAGAGACCCAGTACTTC
16	TRBV12-3/TRBV12-4	TRBJ2-2	-	TRBD2	CASSWELADNTGELFF	TGTGCCAGCAGTTGGGAACTAGCGGACAACACCGGGGAGCTGTTTTTT
13	TRBV6-6	TRBJ1-6	-	-	CASSYRTDSPLHF	TGTGCCAGCAGTTACCGGACAGATTCACCCCTCCACTTT
14	TRBV5-1	TRBJ1-1	-	TRBD1	CASSLRTGRTEAFF	TGCGCCAGCAGCTTACGGACAGGGCGCACTGAAGCTTTCTTT